The clone carrying this T cell receptor beta chain was seen only a few times. TCRdb re-called the 5' RACE reads with MiXCR, one entry per CDR3 protein. The repertoire includes around 450,000 distinct CDR3 sequences, approximately 20% of them detected once, and around 8.4% sits in the top ten. These data are taken from a study of T-cell memory formation after mild COVID-19. The material sequenced was PBMCs or a T cell subset sorted from them (not recorded which). The receptor's source is an adult woman who had mild COVID-19 (a few samples of this study predate the infection). Cell type and time point are not known.

The CDR3 protein is CAIRSGSYEQYF. The CDR3 DNA reads TGTGCCATCAGGAGCGGGAGCTACGAGCAGTACTTC. The chain couples TRBV10-3 to TRBJ2-7; 8 bases line up with TRBD2. The ends lost 6 bases at V and 3 bases at J; junction bases unmatched: 1. CDR3 length: 12 residues. The germline V gene has CDR1 ENHRY and CDR2 SYGVKD.